This TCR beta chain comes out of a study of blood T cell repertoires in COVID-19. About the research overall: T cells, B-cell-depleted T cells, or PBMCs provided the cDNA or gDNA that served as material.

The assay was immunoSEQ multiplex PCR, and TCRdb's table has in-frame clones only and misses some. This sample has roughly 200,000 clones, with 70% to 90% found just once. This clone was detected once. This TCR was sampled from a woman younger than 35 who had recovered from COVID-19. Sequenced material: peripheral blood.

The CDR3 loop reads CSARTGNTIYF. CDR3 nucleotide sequence: TGCAGTGCACGGACAGGAAACACCATATATTTT. The V gene is TRBV20-1, the J gene TRBJ1-3; D may be TRBD1 (5 bases). The CDR3 is 11 residues long. Germline V CDR1 and CDR2: DFQATT, SNEGSKA (reference sequence). The ends were cut back, 6 bases at V and 4 bases at J, with 7 bases in the middle.